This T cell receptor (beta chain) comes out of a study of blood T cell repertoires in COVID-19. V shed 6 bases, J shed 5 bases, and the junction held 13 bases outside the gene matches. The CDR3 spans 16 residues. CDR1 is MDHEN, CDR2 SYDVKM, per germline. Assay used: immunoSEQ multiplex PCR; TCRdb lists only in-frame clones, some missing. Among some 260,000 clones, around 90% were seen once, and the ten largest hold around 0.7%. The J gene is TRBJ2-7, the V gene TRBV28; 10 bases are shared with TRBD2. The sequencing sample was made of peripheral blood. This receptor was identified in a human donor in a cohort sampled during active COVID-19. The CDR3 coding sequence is TGTGCCAGCAGATACCCGGGACTAGCGACTTTTGACGAGCAGTACTTC. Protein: CASRYPGLATFDEQYF.